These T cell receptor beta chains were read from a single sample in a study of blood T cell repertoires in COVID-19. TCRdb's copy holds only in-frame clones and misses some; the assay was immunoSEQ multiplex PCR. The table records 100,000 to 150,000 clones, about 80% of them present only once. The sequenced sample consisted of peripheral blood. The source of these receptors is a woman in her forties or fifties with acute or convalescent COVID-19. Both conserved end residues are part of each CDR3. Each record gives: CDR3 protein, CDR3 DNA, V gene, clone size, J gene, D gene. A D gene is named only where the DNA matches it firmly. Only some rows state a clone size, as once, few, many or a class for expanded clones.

CATSSPTESYNSPLHF | TGTGCCACCAGCAGCCCAACAGAAAGTTATAATTCACCCCTCCACTTT | TRBV15 | few | TRBJ1-6 | NA
CASIQGKRGQPQHF | TGTGCCAGCATACAGGGGAAGAGAGGTCAGCCCCAGCATTTT | TRBV6-5 | NA | TRBJ1-5 | TRBD1
CAISESQGGALNYEQYF | TGTGCCATCAGTGAGTCCCAGGGGGGAGCCCTAAACTACGAGCAGTACTTC | TRBV10-3 | NA | TRBJ2-7 | NA
CASSLEGGNSPLHF | TGTGCCAGCAGCTTAGAAGGGGGCAATTCACCCCTCCACTTT | TRBV7-8 | NA | TRBJ1-6 | TRBD1
CASSWGGIIGGELFF | TGTGCCAGCAGTTGGGGCGGGATAATTGGCGGGGAGCTGTTTTTT | TRBV28 | few | TRBJ2-2 | NA
CSASPPSGTGSYEQYF | TGCAGTGCTAGTCCCCCTTCCGGGACAGGTTCCTACGAGCAGTACTTC | TRBV20-1 | NA | TRBJ2-7 | TRBD1
CASGLSTDTQYF | TGTGCCAGCGGACTATCCACAGATACGCAGTATTTT | TRBV2 | NA | TRBJ2-3 | NA
CASSFKGNQPQHF | TGTGCCAGCAGTTTTAAGGGGAACCAGCCCCAGCATTTT | TRBV27 | once | TRBJ1-5 | NA
CSVGSAGGAGELFF | TGCAGCGTTGGTTCAGCGGGAGGGGCCGGGGAGCTGTTTTTT | TRBV29-1 | few | TRBJ2-2 | TRBD2
CASSWGGGGNQPQHF | TGTGCCAGCTCATGGGGGGGCGGTGGCAATCAGCCCCAGCATTTT | TRBV18 | NA | TRBJ1-5 | NA
CASSQERPGSYNSPLHF | TGTGCCAGCAGCCAAGAGAGGCCGGGCTCCTATAATTCACCCCTCCACTTT | TRBV4-2 | NA | TRBJ1-6 | NA
CASSSFGLAGDLRRTDTQYF | TGCGCCAGCAGCTCGTTTGGACTAGCGGGAGATTTGAGGCGGACAGATACGCAGTATTTT | TRBV5-1 | NA | TRBJ2-3 | TRBD2
CASSPGRGNSPLHF | TGTGCCAGCAGCCCAGGAAGGGGAAATTCACCCCTCCACTTT | TRBV9 | NA | TRBJ1-6 | NA
CASSPPQGAKLGYTF | TGTGCCAGCAGCCCCCCACAGGGGGCAAAGCTTGGCTACACCTTC | TRBV5-4 | NA | TRBJ1-2 | TRBD1
CASTRSGSGDTQYF | TGTGCCAGCACCCGGTCTGGGAGCGGAGATACGCAGTATTTT | TRBV27 | NA | TRBJ2-3 | NA
CASSVAPPGQGVSPLHF | TGTGCCAGCAGCGTAGCCCCTCCCGGACAGGGGGTTTCACCCCTCCACTTT | TRBV9 | NA | TRBJ1-6 | TRBD1
CASSLGDSEDYGYTF | TGCGCCAGCAGCTTGGGGGACAGCGAAGACTATGGCTACACCTTC | TRBV5-1 | NA | TRBJ1-2 | TRBD1
CASSIDLGSETQYF | TGTGCCAGTAGTATAGATCTAGGTTCCGAGACCCAGTACTTC | TRBV19 | few | TRBJ2-5 | NA
CSASVRTGEDGYTF | TGCAGTGCTAGTGTCAGGACAGGGGAAGATGGCTACACCTTC | TRBV20-1 | NA | TRBJ1-2 | TRBD1
CASGRGDFSYEQYF | TGTGCCAGCGGTCGGGGGGACTTCTCCTACGAGCAGTACTTC | TRBV5-8 | NA | TRBJ2-7 | TRBD2
CASSLDTGGTTEAFF | TGTGCCAGCAGCTTAGATACAGGGGGTACGACTGAAGCTTTCTTT | TRBV11-2 | NA | TRBJ1-1 | TRBD1
CASSLQGLNTEAFF | TGTGCCAGCTCACTACAGGGTTTGAACACTGAAGCTTTCTTT | TRBV18 | NA | TRBJ1-1 | NA
CAYSLNNYGYTF | TGTGCTTACAGCCTTAATAACTATGGCTACACCTTC | TRBV7-9 | once | TRBJ1-2 | NA
CATSLSVETEAFF | TGTGCCACCAGCCTGTCGGTCGAGACTGAAGCTTTCTTT | TRBV15 | few | TRBJ1-1 | NA
CSVVTSGNRAGELFF | TGCAGCGTTGTAACTAGCGGGAACCGGGCCGGGGAGCTGTTTTTT | TRBV29-1 | once | TRBJ2-2 | TRBD2
CASSALTSNTEAFF | TGTGCCAGCAGCGCTTTGACATCGAACACTGAAGCTTTCTTT | TRBV2 | once | TRBJ1-1 | NA
CASSLMGGADQPQHF | TGCGCCAGCAGCCTAATGGGGGGGGCGGATCAGCCCCAGCATTTT | TRBV4-1 | NA | TRBJ1-5 | NA
CASSLGSSYNSPLHF | TGTGCCAGCAGTTTGGGGAGCTCCTATAATTCACCCCTCCACTTT | TRBV27 | NA | TRBJ1-6 | NA
CASSQDAEAFF | TGTGCCAGCAGCCAAGACGCTGAAGCTTTCTTT | TRBV3-1/TRBV3-2 | NA | TRBJ1-1 | NA
CASSLQSNQETQYF | TGCGCCAGCAGCTTGCAGTCGAACCAAGAGACCCAGTACTTC | TRBV5-1 | NA | TRBJ2-5 | NA
CASSQGNTEAFF | TGTGCCAGCAGCCAGGGGAACACTGAAGCTTTCTTT | TRBV5-4 | NA | TRBJ1-1 | NA
CASSLLGKNTEAFF | TGCGCCAGCAGCTTGCTAGGAAAGAACACTGAAGCTTTCTTT | TRBV5-1 | NA | TRBJ1-1 | NA
CASSPGQGNPYEQYF | TGTGCCAGCAGCCCGGGACAGGGAAATCCCTACGAGCAGTACTTC | TRBV5-4 | NA | TRBJ2-7 | TRBD1
CAIRRDTYNEQFF | TGTGCCATCAGAAGGGACACCTACAATGAGCAGTTCTTC | TRBV10-3 | NA | TRBJ2-1 | NA
CASSRQGTNTEAFF | TGTGCCAGCAGCCGACAGGGAACAAATACTGAAGCTTTCTTT | TRBV11-2 | NA | TRBJ1-1 | TRBD1
CASSWGLAGGPGTDTQYF | TGTGCCAGCAGCTGGGGACTAGCGGGAGGGCCAGGCACAGATACGCAGTATTTT | TRBV5-4 | once | TRBJ2-3 | TRBD2
CASSERFSTDTQYF | TGTGCCAGCTCAGAGAGATTTAGCACAGATACGCAGTATTTT | TRBV18 | NA | TRBJ2-3 | NA
CASSVSSGSDNEQFF | TGTGCCAGCAGCGTATCTAGTGGGAGTGACAATGAGCAGTTCTTC | TRBV9 | NA | TRBJ2-1 | NA
CASSPRENTEAFF | TGTGCCAGCAGCCCCAGGGAGAACACTGAAGCTTTCTTT | TRBV28 | NA | TRBJ1-1 | NA
CASSRRDRGNEQFF | TGTGCCAGCAGCCGCCGGGACAGGGGCAATGAGCAGTTCTTC | TRBV7-8 | NA | TRBJ2-1 | TRBD1
CASSHPREEDTQYF | TGCGCCAGCAGCCACCCCCGGGAGGAAGATACGCAGTATTTT | TRBV4-1 | NA | TRBJ2-3 | TRBD2
CASSLGGDRTNNEQFF | TGTGCCAGCAGTTTAGGCGGGGACAGGACCAACAATGAGCAGTTCTTC | TRBV27 | NA | TRBJ2-1 | TRBD1
CASSDPSGRQGSYEQYF | TGCGCCAGCAGTGATCCGAGTGGCAGGCAAGGCTCCTACGAGCAGTACTTC | TRBV10-2 | NA | TRBJ2-7 | NA
CASRTPGANVLTF | TGTGCCAGCAGGACTCCTGGGGCCAACGTCCTGACTTTC | TRBV2 | NA | TRBJ2-6 | NA
CASSLGGLGNQPQHF | TGTGCCAGCAGCTTAGGGGGACTGGGCAATCAGCCCCAGCATTTT | TRBV7-8 | NA | TRBJ1-5 | NA
CASSTDRLGWGPQHF | TGTGCCAGCAGTACCGACAGGTTGGGTTGGGGGCCCCAGCATTTT | TRBV6-2/TRBV6-3 | NA | TRBJ1-5 | NA
CASSPGQRRETQYF | TGTGCCAGCAGTCCCGGACAGCGGAGAGAGACCCAGTACTTC | TRBV7-8 | few | TRBJ2-5 | NA
CASSEPGQGLRGYTF | TGTGCCAGCAGTGAACCCGGACAGGGACTAAGGGGCTACACCTTC | TRBV25-1 | NA | TRBJ1-2 | TRBD1
CASSYLQGPSPLHF | TGTGCCAGCAGTTACCTACAGGGCCCCTCACCCCTCCACTTT | TRBV6-6 | NA | TRBJ1-6 | NA
CASRSPTGNTEAFF | TGTGCCAGCAGGTCCCCCACTGGGAACACTGAAGCTTTCTTT | TRBV28 | NA | TRBJ1-1 | NA
CASSTQGTTGNTIYF | TGTGCCAGCAGTACGCAGGGGACAACTGGAAACACCATATATTTT | TRBV6-1 | once | TRBJ1-3 | NA
CASSLGDRWNTEAFF | TGCGCCAGCAGCTTGGGGGACAGGTGGAACACTGAAGCTTTCTTT | TRBV5-1 | few | TRBJ1-1 | TRBD1